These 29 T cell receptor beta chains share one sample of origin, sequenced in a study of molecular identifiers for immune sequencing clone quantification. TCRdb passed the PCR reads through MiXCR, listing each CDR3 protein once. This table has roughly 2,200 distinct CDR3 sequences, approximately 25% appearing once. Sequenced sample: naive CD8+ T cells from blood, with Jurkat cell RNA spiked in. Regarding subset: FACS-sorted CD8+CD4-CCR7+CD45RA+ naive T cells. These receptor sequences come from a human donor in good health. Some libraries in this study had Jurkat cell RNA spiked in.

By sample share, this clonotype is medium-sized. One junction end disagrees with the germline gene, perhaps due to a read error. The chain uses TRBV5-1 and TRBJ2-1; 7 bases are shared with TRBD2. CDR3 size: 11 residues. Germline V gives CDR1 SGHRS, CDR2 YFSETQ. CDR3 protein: CASSSSGISLF. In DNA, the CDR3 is TGCGCCAGCAGTTCAAGCGGGATTTCTCTCTTC.

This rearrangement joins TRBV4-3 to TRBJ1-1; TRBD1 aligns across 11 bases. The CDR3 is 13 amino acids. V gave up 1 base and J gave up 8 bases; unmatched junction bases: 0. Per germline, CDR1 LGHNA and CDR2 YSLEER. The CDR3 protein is CASSQGTGGEAFF. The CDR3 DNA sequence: TGCGCCAGCAGCCAAGGGACAGGGGGCGAAGCTTTCTTT.

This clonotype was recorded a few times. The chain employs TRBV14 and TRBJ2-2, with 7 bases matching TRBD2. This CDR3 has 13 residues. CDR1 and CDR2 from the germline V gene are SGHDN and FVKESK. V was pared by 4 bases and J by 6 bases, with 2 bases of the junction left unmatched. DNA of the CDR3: TGTGCCAGCAGCCTTAGCGGGCCCGGGGAGCTGTTTTTT. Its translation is CASSLSGPGELFF.

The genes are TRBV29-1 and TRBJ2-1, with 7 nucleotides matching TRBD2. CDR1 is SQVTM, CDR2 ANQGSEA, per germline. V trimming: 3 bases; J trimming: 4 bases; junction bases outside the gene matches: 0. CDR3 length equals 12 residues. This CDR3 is CSVEGGYNEQFF. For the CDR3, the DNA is TGCAGCGTTGAGGGGGGGTACAATGAGCAGTTCTTC.

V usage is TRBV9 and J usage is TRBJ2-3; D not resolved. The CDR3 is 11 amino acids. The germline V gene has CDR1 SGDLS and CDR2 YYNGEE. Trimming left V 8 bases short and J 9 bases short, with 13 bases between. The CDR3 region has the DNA TGTGCCAGTGCCAGAGCGAAGACGCAGTATTTT. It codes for CASARAKTQYF.

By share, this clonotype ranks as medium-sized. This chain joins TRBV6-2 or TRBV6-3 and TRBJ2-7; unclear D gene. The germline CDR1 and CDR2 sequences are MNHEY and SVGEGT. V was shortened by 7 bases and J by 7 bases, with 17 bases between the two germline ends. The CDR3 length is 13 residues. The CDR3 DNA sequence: TGTGCCAGCAATGACCACGGTGGATGGGAGCAGTACTTC. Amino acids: CASNDHGGWEQYF.

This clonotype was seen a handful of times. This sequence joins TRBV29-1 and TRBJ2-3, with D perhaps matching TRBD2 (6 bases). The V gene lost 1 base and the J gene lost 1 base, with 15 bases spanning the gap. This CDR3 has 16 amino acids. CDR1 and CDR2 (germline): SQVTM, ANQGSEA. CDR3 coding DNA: TGCAGCGTTGAAGGGGGAGTCGGGAGTGGCACAGATACGCAGTATTTT. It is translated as CSVEGGVGSGTDTQYF.

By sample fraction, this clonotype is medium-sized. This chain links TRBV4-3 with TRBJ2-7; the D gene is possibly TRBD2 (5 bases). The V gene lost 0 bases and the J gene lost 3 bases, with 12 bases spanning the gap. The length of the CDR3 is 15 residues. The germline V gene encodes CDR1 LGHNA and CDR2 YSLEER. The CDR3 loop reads CASSQELPSSYEQYF. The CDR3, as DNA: TGCGCCAGCAGCCAAGAGTTGCCTAGCAGCTACGAGCAGTACTTC.

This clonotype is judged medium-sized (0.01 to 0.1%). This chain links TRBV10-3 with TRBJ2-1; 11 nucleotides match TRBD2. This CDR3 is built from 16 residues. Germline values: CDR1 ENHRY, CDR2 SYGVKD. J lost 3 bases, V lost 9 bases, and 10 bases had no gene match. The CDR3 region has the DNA TGTGCCATGTCCCCACTAGCGGGAGCATACTACAATGAGCAGTTCTTC. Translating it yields CAMSPLAGAYYNEQFF.

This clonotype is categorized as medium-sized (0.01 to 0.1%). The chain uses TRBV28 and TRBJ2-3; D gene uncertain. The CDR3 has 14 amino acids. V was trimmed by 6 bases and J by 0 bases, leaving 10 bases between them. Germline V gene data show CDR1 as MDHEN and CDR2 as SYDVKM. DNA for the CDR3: TGTGCCAGCAGGGGAACCTCTAGCACAGATACGCAGTATTTT. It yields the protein CASRGTSSTDTQYF. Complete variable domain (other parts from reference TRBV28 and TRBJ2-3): DVKVTQSSRYLVKRTGEKVFLECVQDMDHENMFWYRQDPGLGLRLIYFSYDVKMKEKGDIPEGYSVSREKKERFSLILESASTNQTSMYLCASRGTSSTDTQYFGPGTRLTVL.

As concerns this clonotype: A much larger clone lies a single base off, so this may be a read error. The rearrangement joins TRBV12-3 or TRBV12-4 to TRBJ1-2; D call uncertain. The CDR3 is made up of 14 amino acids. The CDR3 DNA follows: TGTGCCAGCAGTTTAGGTAGCACAGCCTATGGCTGCACCTTC. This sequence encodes CASSLGSTAYGCTF.

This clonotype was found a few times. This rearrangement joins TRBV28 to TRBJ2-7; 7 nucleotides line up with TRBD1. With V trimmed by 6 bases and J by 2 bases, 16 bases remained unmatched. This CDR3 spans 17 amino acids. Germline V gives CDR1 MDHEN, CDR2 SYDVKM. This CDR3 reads CASSPRQGPHHPYEQYF. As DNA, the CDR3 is TGTGCCAGCAGCCCACGACAGGGTCCCCACCACCCCTACGAGCAGTACTTC.

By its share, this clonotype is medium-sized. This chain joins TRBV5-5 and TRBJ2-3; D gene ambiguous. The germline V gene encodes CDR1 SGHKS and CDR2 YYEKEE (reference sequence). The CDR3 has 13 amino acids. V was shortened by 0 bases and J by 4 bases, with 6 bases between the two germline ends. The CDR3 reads CASSLDVSDTQYF. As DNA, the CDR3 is TGTGCCAGCAGCTTGGATGTCTCAGATACGCAGTATTTT.

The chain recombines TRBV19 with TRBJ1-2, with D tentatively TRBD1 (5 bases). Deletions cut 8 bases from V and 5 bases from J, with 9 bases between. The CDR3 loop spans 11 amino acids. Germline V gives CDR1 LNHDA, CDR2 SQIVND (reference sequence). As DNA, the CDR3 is TGTGCCAGTGACAGCCCATATGGCTACACCTTC. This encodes CASDSPYGYTF.

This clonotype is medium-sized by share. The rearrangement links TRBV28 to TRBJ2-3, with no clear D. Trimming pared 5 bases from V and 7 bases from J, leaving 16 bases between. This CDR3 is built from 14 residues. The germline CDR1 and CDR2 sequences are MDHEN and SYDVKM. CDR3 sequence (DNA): TGTGCCAGCAGTAGGGCGAGAGGTCCCAATACGCAGTATTTT. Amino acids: CASSRARGPNTQYF.

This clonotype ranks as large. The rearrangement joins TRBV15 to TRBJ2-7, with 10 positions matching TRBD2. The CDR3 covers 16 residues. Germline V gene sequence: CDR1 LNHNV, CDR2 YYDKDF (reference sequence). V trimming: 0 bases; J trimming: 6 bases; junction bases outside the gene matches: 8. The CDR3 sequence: CATSRDIPSGSSEQYF. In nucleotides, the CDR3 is TGTGCCACCAGCAGAGACATACCTAGCGGGAGTAGCGAGCAGTACTTC.

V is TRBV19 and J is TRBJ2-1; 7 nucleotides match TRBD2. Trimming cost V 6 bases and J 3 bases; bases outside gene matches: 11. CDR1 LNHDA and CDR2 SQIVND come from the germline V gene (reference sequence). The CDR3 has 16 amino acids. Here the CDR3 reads CASSPWGGAGYNEQFF. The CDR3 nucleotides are TGTGCCAGTAGCCCTTGGGGGGGAGCCGGCTACAATGAGCAGTTCTTC.

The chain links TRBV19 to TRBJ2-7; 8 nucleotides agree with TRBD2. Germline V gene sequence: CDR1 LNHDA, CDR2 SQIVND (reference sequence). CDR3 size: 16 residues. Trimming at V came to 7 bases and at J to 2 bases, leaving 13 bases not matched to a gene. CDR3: CASTLAGGRGAYEQYF. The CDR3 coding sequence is TGTGCCAGTACCCTAGCGGGCGGAAGGGGGGCCTACGAGCAGTACTTC. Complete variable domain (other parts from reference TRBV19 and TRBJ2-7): DGGITQSPKYLFRKEGQNVTLSCEQNLNHDAMYWYRQDPGQGLRLIYYSQIVNDFQKGDIAEGYSVSREKKESFPLTVTSAQKNPTAFYLCASTLAGGRGAYEQYFGPGTRLTVT.

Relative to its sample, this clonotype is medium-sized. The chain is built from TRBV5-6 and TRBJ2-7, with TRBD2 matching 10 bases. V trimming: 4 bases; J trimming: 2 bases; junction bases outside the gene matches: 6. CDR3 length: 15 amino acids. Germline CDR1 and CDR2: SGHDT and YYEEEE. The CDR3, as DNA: TGTGCCAGCAGCCCGCTAGCGGGAGTGACCTACGAGCAGTACTTC. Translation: CASSPLAGVTYEQYF.

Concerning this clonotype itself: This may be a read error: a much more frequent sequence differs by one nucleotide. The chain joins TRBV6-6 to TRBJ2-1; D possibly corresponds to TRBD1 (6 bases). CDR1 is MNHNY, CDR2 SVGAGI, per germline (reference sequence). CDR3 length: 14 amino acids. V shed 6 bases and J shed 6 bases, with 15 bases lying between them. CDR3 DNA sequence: TGTGCCAGCAGCCAACCCAGAGGGGGCAATGAGCAGTTCTTC. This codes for CASSQPRGGNEQFF.

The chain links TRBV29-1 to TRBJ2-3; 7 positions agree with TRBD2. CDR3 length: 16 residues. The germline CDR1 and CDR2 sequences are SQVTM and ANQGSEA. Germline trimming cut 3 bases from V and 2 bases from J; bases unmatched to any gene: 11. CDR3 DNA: TGCAGCGTTGATATTCTAGCGGTCAGTATCACAGATACGCAGTATTTT. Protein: CSVDILAVSITDTQYF.

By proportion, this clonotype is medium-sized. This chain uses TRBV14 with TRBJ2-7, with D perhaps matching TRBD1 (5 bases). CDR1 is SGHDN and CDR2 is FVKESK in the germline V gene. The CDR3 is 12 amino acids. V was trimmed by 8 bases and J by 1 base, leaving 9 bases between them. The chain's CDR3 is CASGATSYEQYF. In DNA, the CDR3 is TGTGCCAGCGGGGCGACATCCTACGAGCAGTACTTC.

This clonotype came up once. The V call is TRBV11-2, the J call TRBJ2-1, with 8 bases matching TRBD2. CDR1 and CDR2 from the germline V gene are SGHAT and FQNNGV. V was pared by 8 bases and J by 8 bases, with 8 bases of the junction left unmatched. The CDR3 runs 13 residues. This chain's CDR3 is CASLLSGSDEQFF. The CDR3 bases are TGTGCCAGCCTCCTGAGCGGGAGCGATGAGCAGTTCTTC.

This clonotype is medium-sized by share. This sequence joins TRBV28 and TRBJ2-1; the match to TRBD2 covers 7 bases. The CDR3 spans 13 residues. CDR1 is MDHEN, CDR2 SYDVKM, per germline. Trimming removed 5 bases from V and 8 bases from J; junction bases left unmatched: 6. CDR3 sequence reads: CASSPPAGYEQFF. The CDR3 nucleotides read TGTGCCAGCAGTCCACCAGCGGGATATGAGCAGTTCTTC.

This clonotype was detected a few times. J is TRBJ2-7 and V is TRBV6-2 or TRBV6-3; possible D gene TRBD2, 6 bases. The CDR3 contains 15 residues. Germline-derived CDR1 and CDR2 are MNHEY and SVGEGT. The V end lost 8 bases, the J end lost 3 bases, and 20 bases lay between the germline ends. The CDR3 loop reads CASHHRSSGGYEQYF. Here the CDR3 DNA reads TGTGCCAGCCATCACCGGAGTAGCGGAGGCTACGAGCAGTACTTC.

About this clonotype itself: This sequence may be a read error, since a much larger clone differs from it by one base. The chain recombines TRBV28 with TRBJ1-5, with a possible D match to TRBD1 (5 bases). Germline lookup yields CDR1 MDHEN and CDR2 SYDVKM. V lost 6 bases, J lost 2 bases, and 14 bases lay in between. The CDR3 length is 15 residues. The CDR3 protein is CASRVSGKGNQPQHF. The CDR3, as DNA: TGTGCCAGCAGGGTCTCAGGGAAAGGCAATCAGCCCCAGCATTTT.

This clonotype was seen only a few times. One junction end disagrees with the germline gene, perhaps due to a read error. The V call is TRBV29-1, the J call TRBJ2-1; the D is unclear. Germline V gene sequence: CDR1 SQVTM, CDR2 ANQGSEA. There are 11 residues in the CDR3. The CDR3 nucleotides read TGCAGCATTGAAACGATAGTTGGGCAGTTCTTC. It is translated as CSIETIVGQFF.

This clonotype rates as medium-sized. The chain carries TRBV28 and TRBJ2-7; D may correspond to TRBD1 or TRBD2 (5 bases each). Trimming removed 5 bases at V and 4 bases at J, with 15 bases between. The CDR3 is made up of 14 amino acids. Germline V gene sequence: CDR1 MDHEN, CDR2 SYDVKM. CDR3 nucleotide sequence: TGTGCCAGCAGTCCTGGGACGGCTGGTTACGAGCAGTACTTC. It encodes CASSPGTAGYEQYF.

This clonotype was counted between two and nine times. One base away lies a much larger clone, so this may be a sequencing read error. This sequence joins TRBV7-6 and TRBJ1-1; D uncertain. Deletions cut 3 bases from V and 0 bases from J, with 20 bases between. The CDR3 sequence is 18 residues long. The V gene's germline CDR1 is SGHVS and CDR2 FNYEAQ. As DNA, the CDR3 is TGTGCCAGCAGCTTTGGGTCCTCGATGGAGCGAATGAACACTGAAGCTTTCTTT. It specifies CASSFGSSMERMNTEAFF.